Listed below are T cell receptor beta chains from one sample, sequenced in a study of spatial heterogeneity in lung cancer. Each CDR3 protein gets one entry after TCRdb re-called the 5' RACE reads with MiXCR. The data contain 77,000 or so distinct CDR3 sequences, about 20% of them singletons. This material consisted of PBMCs, taken at surgery. The receptors here all came from a male donor with early-stage non-small cell lung cancer. Both conserved end residues are trimmed from each CDR3.

v_gene: TRBV28
len: 12
j_gene: TRBJ1-5
CDR3aa: ASNRGTRERPQH

v_gene: TRBV15
len: 11
j_gene: TRBJ2-3
CDR3aa: ATGQEGTDTQY

v_gene: TRBV7-2
len: 15
j_gene: TRBJ2-7
CDR3aa: ASSKTSGRGSSYEQY

v_gene: TRBV7-2
len: 14
j_gene: TRBJ2-7
CDR3aa: ASSPLAGMSSYEQY

v_gene: TRBV10-3
len: 12
j_gene: TRBJ1-3
CDR3aa: AINTGGAGNTIY

v_gene: TRBV15
len: 13
j_gene: TRBJ2-7
CDR3aa: ATSRETGGAYEQY

v_gene: TRBV18
len: 14
j_gene: TRBJ1-5
CDR3aa: ASSPGGQADNQPQH

v_gene: TRBV10-3
len: 15
j_gene: TRBJ2-5
CDR3aa: AIINRPGTLGRETQY

v_gene: TRBV5-1
len: 11
j_gene: TRBJ2-1
CDR3aa: ASSLETRNEQF

v_gene: TRBV29-1
len: 11
j_gene: TRBJ2-1
CDR3aa: SARTGPNNEQF

v_gene: TRBV5-6
len: 13
j_gene: TRBJ1-6
CDR3aa: ASSLSVLRNSPLH

v_gene: TRBV11-2
len: 11
j_gene: TRBJ2-1
CDR3aa: ASSTGTYNEQF

v_gene: TRBV6-1
len: 13
j_gene: TRBJ1-5
CDR3aa: ASSEGSTGNQPQH

v_gene: TRBV2
len: 11
j_gene: TRBJ2-7
CDR3aa: ASSGVRGVEQY

v_gene: TRBV6-1
len: 14
j_gene: TRBJ2-1
CDR3aa: ASSEARGSSYNEQF

v_gene: TRBV7-9
len: 13
j_gene: TRBJ2-7
CDR3aa: ASSPTLGGPLGQY

v_gene: TRBV29-1
len: 10
j_gene: TRBJ1-2
CDR3aa: SVEWGAGGYT

v_gene: TRBV7-3
len: 12
j_gene: TRBJ1-1
CDR3aa: ASSFGTTNTEAF

v_gene: TRBV7-6
len: 12
j_gene: TRBJ1-4
CDR3aa: ASSPHRGNEKLF

v_gene: TRBV3-1
len: 14
j_gene: TRBJ2-1
CDR3aa: ASTRRGLAVHNEQF

v_gene: TRBV29-1
len: 10
j_gene: TRBJ1-4
CDR3aa: AGRNVDEKLF

v_gene: TRBV7-9
len: 10
j_gene: TRBJ1-5
CDR3aa: ASSSADQPQH

v_gene: TRBV27
len: 12
j_gene: TRBJ2-3
CDR3aa: ASSLGRVADTQY

v_gene: TRBV28
len: 13
j_gene: TRBJ1-1
CDR3aa: ASSLITQGYTEAF

v_gene: TRBV28
len: 12
j_gene: TRBJ1-1
CDR3aa: ASTTSFMNTEAF

v_gene: TRBV7-9
len: 13
j_gene: TRBJ1-1
CDR3aa: ASSLGTGGDTEAF

v_gene: TRBV13
len: 9
j_gene: TRBJ1-2
CDR3aa: ASIGFSGYT

v_gene: TRBV28
len: 11
j_gene: TRBJ2-7
CDR3aa: ASSLWDSLGQY

v_gene: TRBV20-1
len: 12
j_gene: TRBJ2-3
CDR3aa: SAGKLVGTDTQY

v_gene: TRBV30
len: 10
j_gene: TRBJ1-1
CDR3aa: ARWQGGTEAF

v_gene: TRBV3-1
len: 12
j_gene: TRBJ1-2
CDR3aa: ASSRSLGPDGYT